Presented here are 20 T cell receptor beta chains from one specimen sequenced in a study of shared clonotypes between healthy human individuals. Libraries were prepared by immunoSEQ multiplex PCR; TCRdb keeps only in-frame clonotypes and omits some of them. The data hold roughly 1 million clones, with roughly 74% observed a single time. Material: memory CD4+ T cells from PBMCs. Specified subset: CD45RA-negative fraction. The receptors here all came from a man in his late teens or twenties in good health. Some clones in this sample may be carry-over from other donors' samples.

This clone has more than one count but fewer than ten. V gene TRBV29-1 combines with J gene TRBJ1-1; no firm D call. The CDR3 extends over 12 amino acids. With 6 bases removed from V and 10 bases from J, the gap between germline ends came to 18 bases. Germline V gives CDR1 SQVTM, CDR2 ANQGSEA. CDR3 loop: CSVDPGKGRAFF. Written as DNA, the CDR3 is TGCAGCGTAGATCCGGGAAAAGGGAGAGCTTTCTTT.

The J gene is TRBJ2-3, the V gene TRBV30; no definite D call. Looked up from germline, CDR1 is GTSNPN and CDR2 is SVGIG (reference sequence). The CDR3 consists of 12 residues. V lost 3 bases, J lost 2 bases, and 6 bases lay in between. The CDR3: CAWSGYTDTQYF. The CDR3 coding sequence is TGTGCCTGGAGCGGCTACACAGATACGCAGTATTTT.

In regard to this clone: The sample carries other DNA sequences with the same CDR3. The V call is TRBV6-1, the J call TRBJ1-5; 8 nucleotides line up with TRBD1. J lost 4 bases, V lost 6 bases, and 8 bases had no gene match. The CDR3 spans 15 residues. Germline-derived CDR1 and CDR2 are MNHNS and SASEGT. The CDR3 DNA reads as TGTGCCAGCAGCGGGAGACAGGGGAGTAATCAGCCCCAGCATTTT. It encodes CASSGRQGSNQPQHF.

The DNA for the CDR3 is TGTGCCAGCAGTTACGGACAGCCCAATAACTATGGCTACACCTTC. As protein: CASSYGQPNNYGYTF. The chain uses TRBV6-6 and TRBJ1-2, with D perhaps matching TRBD1 (6 bases). This CDR3 is 15 amino acids long. Germline V gives CDR1 MNHNY, CDR2 SVGAGI (reference sequence). Trimming stripped 2 bases from V and 1 base from J, with 11 bases between.

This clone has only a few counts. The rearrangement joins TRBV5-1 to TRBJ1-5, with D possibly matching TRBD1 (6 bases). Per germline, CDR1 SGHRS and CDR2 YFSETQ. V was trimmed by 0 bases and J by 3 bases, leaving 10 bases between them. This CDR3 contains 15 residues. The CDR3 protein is CASSLGDNVNQPQHF. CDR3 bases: TGCGCCAGCAGCTTGGGGGACAACGTCAATCAGCCCCAGCATTTT.

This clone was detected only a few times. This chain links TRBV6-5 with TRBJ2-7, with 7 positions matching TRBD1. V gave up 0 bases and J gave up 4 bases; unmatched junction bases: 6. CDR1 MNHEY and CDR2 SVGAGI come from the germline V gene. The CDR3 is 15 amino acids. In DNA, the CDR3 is TGTGCCAGCAGTTACTCTACAGGGGTTGGGTACGAGCAGTACTTC. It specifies CASSYSTGVGYEQYF.

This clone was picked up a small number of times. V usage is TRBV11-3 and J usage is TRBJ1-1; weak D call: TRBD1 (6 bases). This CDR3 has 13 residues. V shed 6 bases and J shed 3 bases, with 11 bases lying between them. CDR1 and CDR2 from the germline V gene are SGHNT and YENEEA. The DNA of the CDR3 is TGTGCCAGCAGTGAGGGGGATGACACTGAAGCTTTCTTT. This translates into CASSEGDDTEAFF.

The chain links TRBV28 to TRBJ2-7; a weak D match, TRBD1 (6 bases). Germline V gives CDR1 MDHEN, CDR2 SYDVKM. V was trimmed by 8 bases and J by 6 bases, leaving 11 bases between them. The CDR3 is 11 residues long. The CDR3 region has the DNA TGTGCCAGCCACAGGGTTGGCGAGCAGTACTTC. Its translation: CASHRVGEQYF.

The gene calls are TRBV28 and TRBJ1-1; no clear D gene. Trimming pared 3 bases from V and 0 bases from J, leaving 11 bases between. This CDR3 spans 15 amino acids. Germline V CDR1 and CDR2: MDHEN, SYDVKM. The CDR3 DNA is TGTGCCAGCAGTTTGCTCGAGGAGATGAACACTGAAGCTTTCTTT. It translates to CASSLLEEMNTEAFF.

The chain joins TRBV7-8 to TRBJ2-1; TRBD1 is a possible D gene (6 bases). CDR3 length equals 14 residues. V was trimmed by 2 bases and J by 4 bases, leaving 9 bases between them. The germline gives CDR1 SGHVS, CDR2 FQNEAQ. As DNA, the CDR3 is TGTGCCAGCAGCTTAATCCAGGGGTACAATGAGCAGTTCTTC. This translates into CASSLIQGYNEQFF.

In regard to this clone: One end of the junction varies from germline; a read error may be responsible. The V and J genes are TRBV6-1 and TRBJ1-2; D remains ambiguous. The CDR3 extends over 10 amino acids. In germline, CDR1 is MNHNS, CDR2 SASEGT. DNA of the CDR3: TGTGCCAGCAGGGAAGCTGGCTACACCTTC. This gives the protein CASREAGYTF.

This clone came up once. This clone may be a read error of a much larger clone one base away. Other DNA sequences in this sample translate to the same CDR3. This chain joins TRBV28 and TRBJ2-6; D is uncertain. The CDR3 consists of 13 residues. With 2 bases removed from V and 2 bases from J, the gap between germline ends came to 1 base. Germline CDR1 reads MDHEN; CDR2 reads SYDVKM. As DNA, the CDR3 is TGTGCCAGCAGTTTACCTGGGGCCAACGTCCTGACTTTC. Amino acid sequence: CASSLPGANVLTF.

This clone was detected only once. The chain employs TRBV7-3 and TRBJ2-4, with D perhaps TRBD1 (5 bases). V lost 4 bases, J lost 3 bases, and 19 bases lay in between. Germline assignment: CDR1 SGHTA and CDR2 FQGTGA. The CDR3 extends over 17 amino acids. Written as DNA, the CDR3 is TGTGCCAGCAGCTCCAGCCCCAGGGCGACGGGCAAAAACATTCAGTACTTC. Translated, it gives CASSSSPRATGKNIQYF.

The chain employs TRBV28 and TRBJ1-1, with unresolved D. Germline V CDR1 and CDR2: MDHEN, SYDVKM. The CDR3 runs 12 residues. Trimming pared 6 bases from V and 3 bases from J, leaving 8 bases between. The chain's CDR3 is CASSPLYTEAFF. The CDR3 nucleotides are TGTGCCAGCAGCCCCTTGTACACTGAAGCTTTCTTT. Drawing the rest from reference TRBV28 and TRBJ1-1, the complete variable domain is DVKVTQSSRYLVKRTGEKVFLECVQDMDHENMFWYRQDPGLGLRLIYFSYDVKMKEKGDIPEGYSVSREKKERFSLILESASTNQTSMYLCASSPLYTEAFFGQGTRLTVV.

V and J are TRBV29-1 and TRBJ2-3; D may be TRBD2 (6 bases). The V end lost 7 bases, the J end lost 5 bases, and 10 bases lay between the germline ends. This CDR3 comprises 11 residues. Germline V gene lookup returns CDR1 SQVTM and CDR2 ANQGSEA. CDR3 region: CSAGVQDTQYF. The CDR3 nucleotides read TGCAGCGCGGGAGTACAAGATACGCAGTATTTT.

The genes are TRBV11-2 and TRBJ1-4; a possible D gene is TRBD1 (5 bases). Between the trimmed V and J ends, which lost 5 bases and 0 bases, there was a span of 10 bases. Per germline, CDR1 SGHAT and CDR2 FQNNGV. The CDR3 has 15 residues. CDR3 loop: CASSDRGATNEKLFF. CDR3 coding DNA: TGTGCCAGCAGCGACCGGGGCGCAACTAATGAAAAACTGTTTTTT.

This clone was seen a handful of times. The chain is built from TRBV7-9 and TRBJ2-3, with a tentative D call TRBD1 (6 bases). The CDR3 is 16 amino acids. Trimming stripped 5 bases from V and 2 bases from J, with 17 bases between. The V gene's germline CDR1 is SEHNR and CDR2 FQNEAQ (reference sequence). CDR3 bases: TGTGCCAGCAGCCCCCAGGGGAGACAGACCACAGATACGCAGTATTTT. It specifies CASSPQGRQTTDTQYF.

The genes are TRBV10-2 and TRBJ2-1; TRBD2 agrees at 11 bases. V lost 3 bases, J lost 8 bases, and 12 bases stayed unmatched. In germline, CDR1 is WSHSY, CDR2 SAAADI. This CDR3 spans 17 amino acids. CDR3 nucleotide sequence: TGCGCCAGCAGTGACCCATCAACTAGCGGGAGTTTTGATGAGCAGTTCTTC. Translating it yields CASSDPSTSGSFDEQFF.

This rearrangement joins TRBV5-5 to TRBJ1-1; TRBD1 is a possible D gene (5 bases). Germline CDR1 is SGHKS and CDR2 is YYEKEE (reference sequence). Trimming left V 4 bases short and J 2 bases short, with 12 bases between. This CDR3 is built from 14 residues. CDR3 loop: CASSLRDPNTEAFF. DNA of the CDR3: TGTGCCAGCAGCCTCAGGGATCCAAACACTGAAGCTTTCTTT.

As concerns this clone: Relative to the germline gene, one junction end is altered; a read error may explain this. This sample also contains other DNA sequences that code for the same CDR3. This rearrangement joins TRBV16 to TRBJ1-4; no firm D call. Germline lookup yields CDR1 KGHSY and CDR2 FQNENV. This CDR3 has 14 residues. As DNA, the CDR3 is TGTGCCAGCAGCCAGAGACAAGTTAATGAAAAACTGTTTTTC. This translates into CASSQRQVNEKLFF.